Presented here are 22 T cell receptor beta chains from one specimen sequenced in a study of T cell repertoires in cytomegalovirus infection. A single record per CDR3 protein comes from TCRdb applying MiXCR to the reads. The table has some 200,000 distinct CDR3 sequences, roughly a fifth seen once. Sequenced: PBMCs. Every receptor here comes from a human donor in good health (CMV status not recorded). Some clones in this sample may be carry-over from other donors' samples.

This clonotype was seen a handful of times. The gene calls are TRBV12-3 or TRBV12-4 and TRBJ1-5, with TRBD1 identical over 10 bases. The CDR3 sequence is 15 residues long. Unmatched junction bases numbered 7, after V lost 7 bases and J lost 4 bases. The CDR3, as DNA: TGTGCCAGCACCGCTGACAGGGGGCGGAATCAGCCCCAGCATTTT. This sequence encodes CASTADRGRNQPQHF.

The table lists this clonotype with many counts. The CDR3 DNA is TGTGCCAGCAGTGAACTGGGGACCACTGAAGCTTTCTTT. This translates into CASSELGTTEAFF. The chain joins TRBV6-1 to TRBJ1-1; tentatively, D is TRBD1 (5 bases). The CDR3 runs to 13 residues. Germline values: CDR1 MNHNS, CDR2 SASEGT. Trimming pared 2 bases from V and 4 bases from J, leaving 8 bases between.

The J gene is TRBJ2-2, the V gene TRBV10-3; D possibly corresponds to TRBD1 (5 bases). This CDR3 region has 16 residues. Deletions cut 3 bases from V and 0 bases from J, with 11 bases between. The germline V gene has CDR1 ENHRY and CDR2 SYGVKD. CDR3 DNA sequence: TGTGCCATCAGTGATAAGGGGCCCGCGAACACCGGGGAGCTGTTTTTT. Its protein product is CAISDKGPANTGELFF.

Regarding this clonotype: Just one base apart from a much larger clone, this may be a read error. The V and J genes are TRBV2 and TRBJ2-1; 9 bases map to TRBD1. Germline CDR1 SNHLY, CDR2 FYNNEI. This CDR3 is 15 amino acids long. This CDR3 reads CTSSGDRGRYNEQFF. The CDR3 coding sequence is TGTACCAGCAGTGGAGACAGGGGGAGGTACAATGAGCAGTTCTTC.

This clonotype occurred once. The chain carries TRBV7-6 and TRBJ2-3, with 9 bases lining up with TRBD1. The CDR3 length is 14 residues. Looked up from germline, CDR1 is SGHVS and CDR2 is FNYEAQ. The V gene end was trimmed by 5 bases and the J gene end by 4 bases; junction bases not matched to a gene: 4. The CDR3 bases are TGTGCCAGCAGCCCGGGGACAGGGTCAGATACGCAGTATTTT. Its translation: CASSPGTGSDTQYF. Full variable domain (remainder filled in from reference TRBV7-6 and TRBJ2-3): GAGVSQSPRYKVTKRGQDVALRCDPISGHVSLYWYRQALGQGPEFLTYFNYEAQQDKSGLPNDRFSAERPEGSISTLTIQRTEQRDSAMYRCASSPGTGSDTQYFGPGTRLTVL.

The chain is built from TRBV6-8 and TRBJ1-1; D is possibly TRBD1 (5 bases). There are 14 residues in the CDR3. CDR1 is MNHGY and CDR2 is SAAAGT in the germline V gene. The V end was cut by 4 bases, the J end by 7 bases, with 16 bases between. CDR3 coding DNA: TGTGCCAGCAGTTCGACCTATGGGGGTTATGAAGCTTTCTTT. This sequence encodes CASSSTYGGYEAFF.

Comment on this clonotype: Given a much more abundant clone one base away, this may be a read error. The chain uses TRBV11-2 and TRBJ2-4; no reliable D call. This CDR3 is built from 13 residues. Germline CDR1 reads SGHAT; CDR2 reads FQNNGV. The CDR3 region has the DNA TGTGCCGGCAGCTTAGAACCACCAAGCATTCAGTACTTC. Translated, it gives CAGSLEPPSIQYF.

This sequence joins TRBV7-9 and TRBJ1-1; a possible D gene is TRBD1 (5 bases). This CDR3 comprises 14 residues. Germline values: CDR1 SEHNR, CDR2 FQNEAQ (reference sequence). V dropped 6 bases and J dropped 4 bases, with 15 bases sitting between them. This chain's CDR3 is CASRQSGRVTEAFF. Here the CDR3 DNA reads TGTGCCAGCAGACAGAGCGGCAGGGTCACTGAAGCTTTCTTT.

This clonotype has a handful of counts. The chain carries TRBV12-3 or TRBV12-4 and TRBJ1-5; 7 bases are a match to TRBD1. J was trimmed by 6 bases and V by 5 bases; bases with no gene match: 7. The CDR3 totals 14 residues. The CDR3 bases are TGTGCCAGCAGTCAGGACAGGACCAGTCAGCCCCAGCATTTT. Translation: CASSQDRTSQPQHF.

J is TRBJ1-5 and V is TRBV29-1, with 10 positions matching TRBD1. CDR3 length: 14 amino acids. Germline trimming cut 6 bases from V and 7 bases from J; bases unmatched to any gene: 9. Germline V gives CDR1 SQVTM, CDR2 ANQGSEA. In DNA form, the CDR3 reads TGCAGCGTCCGGTCGGGACAGGGGAACCAGCCCCAGCATTTT. Encoded protein: CSVRSGQGNQPQHF.

The chain couples TRBV7-2 to TRBJ1-2; D is uncertain. Trimming stripped 4 bases from V and 4 bases from J, with 7 bases between. The CDR3 contains 12 residues. The germline CDR1 and CDR2 sequences are SGHTA and FQGNSA. The CDR3, as DNA: TGTGCCAGCAGCTCTCGAGCCTATGGCTACACCTTC. It encodes CASSSRAYGYTF.

This clonotype was recorded a few times. The chain combines TRBV10-3 with TRBJ1-4, with 7 positions matching TRBD1. Germline lookup yields CDR1 ENHRY and CDR2 SYGVKD. Trimming took 0 bases from V and 1 from J; bases not matched to a gene: 14. CDR3 length equals 20 residues. CDR3 region: CAISESLFPGQWGTNEKLFF. For the CDR3, the DNA is TGTGCCATCAGTGAGTCCCTATTTCCGGGACAGTGGGGAACTAATGAAAAACTGTTTTTT.

This chain uses TRBV4-1 with TRBJ2-7; possible D gene TRBD2, 5 bases. V was cut by 4 bases and J by 2 bases, with 12 bases left in between. Germline V CDR1 and CDR2: MGHRA, YSYEKL. This CDR3 spans 14 amino acids. CDR3 protein: CASSPSGSPYEQYF. CDR3 coding DNA: TGCGCCAGCAGCCCGAGCGGCTCCCCCTACGAGCAGTACTTC.

This clonotype was observed a single time. The chain joins TRBV29-1 to TRBJ1-2; D ambiguous. The germline gives CDR1 SQVTM, CDR2 ANQGSEA. The germline V and J ends were trimmed by 8 bases and 1 base, with 14 bases remaining between them. The CDR3 length is 13 residues. In nucleotides, the CDR3 is TGCAGCACCGACGTCGGACTTAACTATGGCTACACCTTC. It encodes CSTDVGLNYGYTF.

The chain recombines TRBV11-2 with TRBJ1-2; D gene uncertain. The CDR3 totals 13 residues. Looked up from germline, CDR1 is SGHAT and CDR2 is FQNNGV. Trimming took off 2 bases at V and 0 bases at J, with 4 bases between the two ends. The CDR3, as DNA: TGTGCCAGCAGCTTAAAAGCTAACTATGGCTACACCTTC. Amino acids: CASSLKANYGYTF.

This clonotype came up many times. V is TRBV7-9 and J is TRBJ2-2, with TRBD1 matching over 7 bases. CDR1 and CDR2 from the germline V gene are SEHNR and FQNEAQ (reference sequence). V lost 1 base to trimming and J lost 5 bases; unmatched junction nucleotides: 13. The length of the CDR3 is 18 residues. The CDR3 coding sequence is TGTGCCAGCAGCTTAGGCACAGGGGCCCTGAAGGGGACCGGGGAGCTGTTTTTT. It specifies CASSLGTGALKGTGELFF.

V is TRBV3-1 and J is TRBJ2-5, with 8 bases lining up with TRBD1. With 8 bases clipped from V and 5 bases from J, the junction kept 10 bases outside the gene matches. The CDR3 covers 14 residues. Germline-derived CDR1 and CDR2 are LGHDT and YNNKEL (reference sequence). CDR3 residues: CASGRQGRSETQYF. In DNA form, the CDR3 reads TGTGCCAGCGGACGACAGGGGCGGTCGGAGACCCAGTACTTC.

This clonotype was counted a few times. The chain has TRBV19 and TRBJ1-4, with TRBD1 identical over 9 bases. From germline, CDR1 is LNHDA and CDR2 SQIVND (reference sequence). V shed 3 bases and J 8 bases; nucleotides not matched to a gene: 4. The CDR3 extends over 14 amino acids. CDR3 amino acids: CASSIRQGEEKLFF. The CDR3, as DNA: TGTGCCAGTAGTATCCGACAGGGGGAGGAAAAACTGTTTTTT. The whole variable domain, filled in from reference TRBV19 and TRBJ1-4, reads DGGITQSPKYLFRKEGQNVTLSCEQNLNHDAMYWYRQDPGQGLRLIYYSQIVNDFQKGDIAEGYSVSREKKESFPLTVTSAQKNPTAFYLCASSIRQGEEKLFFGSGTQLSVL.

There are many counts of this clonotype. This chain uses TRBV6-5 with TRBJ1-5; a possible D gene is TRBD1 (6 bases). The CDR3 has 16 amino acids. The V and J ends lost 5 bases and 5 bases respectively, with 19 bases between them. Looked up from germline, CDR1 is MNHEY and CDR2 is SVGAGI. The CDR3 is CASSHLGATRDQPQHF. CDR3 nucleotides: TGTGCCAGCAGTCACCTGGGGGCTACGAGGGATCAGCCCCAGCATTTT.

This clonotype occurred a few times. This rearrangement joins TRBV24-1 to TRBJ2-7; TRBD1 matches at 7 bases. The CDR3 has 16 residues. Germline CDR1 KGHDR, CDR2 SFDVKD. V was clipped by 0 bases and J by 0 bases; unmatched bases: 4. The CDR3 DNA is TGTGCCACCAGTGATTTGCTGGGACAGAGCTCCTACGAGCAGTACTTC. Translation: CATSDLLGQSSYEQYF.

This sequence joins TRBV6-5 and TRBJ2-5; possible D gene TRBD2, 6 bases. The CDR3 has 16 residues. V lost 6 bases, J lost 3 bases, and 20 bases lay in between. The germline V gene has CDR1 MNHEY and CDR2 SVGAGI. The CDR3 loop is CASREGRIRPEETQYF. The DNA for the CDR3 is TGTGCCAGCAGGGAGGGACGGATCCGACCCGAAGAGACCCAGTACTTC.

This clonotype was seen at least ten times. As DNA, the CDR3 is TGTGCCAGCAGTTTAGTCGACAGGGGCACCGGGGAGCTGTTTTTT. Its translation: CASSLVDRGTGELFF. The chain recombines TRBV12-3 or TRBV12-4 with TRBJ2-2, with 8 bases aligning to TRBD1. This CDR3 spans 15 amino acids. The V segment lost 1 base and the J segment 4 bases; nucleotides outside the gene matches: 2.